The 26 T cell receptor beta chains below all came from one sample that was sequenced in a study of blood T cell repertoires in COVID-19. Profiling relied on immunoSEQ multiplex PCR, and the TCRdb table lists in-frame clones only, not all of them. The sample lists tens of thousands of clones, around 90% occurring once. Sequencing was carried out using peripheral blood. These receptors originate from an elderly woman with acute or convalescent COVID-19.

This chain uses TRBV7-3 with TRBJ2-7; 12 positions match TRBD2. V dropped 10 bases and J dropped 6; count of bases not matched to a gene: 16. The CDR3 consists of 16 residues. CDR1 and CDR2 (germline): SGHTA, FQGTGA. CDR3 region: CATTNRLAGGPIEQYF. The CDR3 coding sequence is TGTGCCACCACTAATCGCCTAGCGGGGGGGCCGATCGAGCAGTACTTC.

This rearrangement joins TRBV28 to TRBJ2-2; D is perhaps TRBD1 (7 bases). The V gene's germline CDR1 is MDHEN and CDR2 SYDVKM. Trimming took 4 bases from V and 9 from J, leaving 21 bases between them. The CDR3 length is 16 residues. The CDR3: CASSSQAGQFKRELFF. The CDR3 DNA sequence: TGTGCCAGCAGTTCTCAGGCGGGACAGTTCAAACGGGAGCTGTTTTTT. The full variable domain, completed using reference TRBV28 and TRBJ2-2, is DVKVTQSSRYLVKRTGEKVFLECVQDMDHENMFWYRQDPGLGLRLIYFSYDVKMKEKGDIPEGYSVSREKKERFSLILESASTNQTSMYLCASSSQAGQFKRELFFGEGSRLTVL.

The chain carries TRBV5-1 and TRBJ1-2; perhaps TRBD1 as D (5 bases). Germline V lookup: CDR1 SGHRS, CDR2 YFSETQ. The CDR3 is 16 residues long. Trimming left V 0 bases short and J 6 bases short, with 18 bases between. CDR3 DNA: TGCGCCAGCAGCTTGGAGTACGGGGGAGGTGGCGATGGCTACACCTTC. This encodes CASSLEYGGGGDGYTF. The whole variable domain, filled in from reference TRBV5-1 and TRBJ1-2, reads KAGVTQTPRYLIKTRGQQVTLSCSPISGHRSVSWYQQTPGQGLQFLFEYFSETQRNKGNFPGRFSGRQFSNSRSEMNVSTLELGDSALYLCASSLEYGGGGDGYTFGSGTRLTVV.

The chain links TRBV18 to TRBJ2-1; D is possibly TRBD1 (6 bases). The V gene's germline CDR1 is KGHSH and CDR2 LQKENI. Trimming removed 0 bases at V and 3 bases at J, with 9 bases between. CDR3 length equals 15 residues. CDR3 sequence reads: CASSPPRGGYNEQFF. CDR3 DNA sequence: TGTGCCAGCTCACCACCTAGAGGGGGCTACAATGAGCAGTTCTTC.

The V gene is TRBV27, the J gene TRBJ2-1, with 12 nucleotides matching TRBD1. The CDR3 sequence is 18 residues long. V lost 0 bases and J lost 8; bases outside the gene matches: 11. In germline, CDR1 is MNHEY, CDR2 SMNVEV (reference sequence). CDR3 DNA: TGTGCCAGCAGTTTATCGTTCCTCCGGGACAGGGGGCTGGATGAGCAGTTCTTC. Its protein product is CASSLSFLRDRGLDEQFF.

The V gene is TRBV4-3, the J gene TRBJ1-2; possible D gene TRBD1, 6 bases. CDR1 and CDR2 from the germline V gene are LGHNA and YSLEER. The CDR3 spans 14 residues. V lost 5 bases and J lost 7, with 17 bases in between. The chain's CDR3 is CASSSDRGGIGYTF. CDR3 DNA: TGCGCCAGCAGCTCAGATAGGGGGGGAATTGGCTACACCTTC.

This chain connects TRBV6-1 to TRBJ1-2, with D perhaps TRBD1 (6 bases). V was clipped by 3 bases and J by 4 bases, with 15 bases between them. CDR1 and CDR2 (germline): MNHNS, SASEGT. The CDR3 runs to 15 residues. CDR3 residues: CASSENRVVAYGYTF. CDR3 coding DNA: TGTGCCAGCAGTGAGAACAGGGTAGTTGCCTATGGCTACACCTTC.

The chain combines TRBV6-5 with TRBJ1-1; D gene ambiguous. The CDR3 contains 15 residues. V lost 0 bases and J 1 base, leaving 9 bases between the germline ends. Germline lookup yields CDR1 MNHEY and CDR2 SVGAGI. The CDR3 is CASSYSRLPNTEAFF. CDR3 in DNA: TGTGCCAGCAGTTACTCGAGGCTGCCGAACACTGAAGCTTTCTTT.

The rearrangement joins TRBV5-1 to TRBJ1-2, with D tentatively TRBD1 (5 bases). The CDR3 consists of 19 residues. CDR1 and CDR2 (germline): SGHRS, YFSETQ. Deletions cut 4 bases from V and 2 bases from J, with 27 bases between. The CDR3 DNA reads TGCGCCAGCAGCCGGGGGGTTAGGGACCAAAGTCCCGGGAACTATGGCTACACCTTC. Residues: CASSRGVRDQSPGNYGYTF. Full variable domain (remainder filled in from reference TRBV5-1 and TRBJ1-2): KAGVTQTPRYLIKTRGQQVTLSCSPISGHRSVSWYQQTPGQGLQFLFEYFSETQRNKGNFPGRFSGRQFSNSRSEMNVSTLELGDSALYLCASSRGVRDQSPGNYGYTFGSGTRLTVV.

This chain joins TRBV7-9 and TRBJ2-1; 8 positions match TRBD1. Germline V gene lookup returns CDR1 SEHNR and CDR2 FQNEAQ (reference sequence). This CDR3 region has 15 residues. J gave up 2 bases and V 1 base, and 1 base lay outside the gene matches. The CDR3 nucleotides are TGTGCCAGCAGCTTAGGGACAGGGACCTACAATGAGCAGTTCTTC. Amino acid sequence: CASSLGTGTYNEQFF.

CDR3 sequence: CGSGNFNTGELFF. The CDR3 coding sequence is TGTGGATCAGGGAATTTTAACACCGGGGAGCTGTTTTTT. This chain uses TRBV28 with TRBJ2-2; D might be TRBD1 (5 bases). The germline V gene encodes CDR1 MDHEN and CDR2 SYDVKM. The CDR3 has 13 residues.

The gene calls are TRBV18 and TRBJ2-7; 7 bases agree with TRBD2. Per the germline V gene, CDR1 is KGHSH and CDR2 is LQKENI. Germline trimming cut 4 bases from V and 3 bases from J; bases unmatched to any gene: 15. This CDR3 comprises 17 residues. CDR3 sequence reads: CASSRGGGGPLHYEQYF. In DNA form, the CDR3 reads TGTGCCAGCTCACGTGGAGGCGGGGGACCACTTCACTACGAGCAGTACTTC.

This chain links TRBV7-9 with TRBJ1-1; no reliable D call. The germline CDR1 and CDR2 sequences are SEHNR and FQNEAQ (reference sequence). The CDR3 sequence is 12 residues long. Trimming pared 5 bases from V and 8 bases from J, leaving 12 bases between. The CDR3: CASSLGREEAFF. As DNA, the CDR3 is TGTGCCAGCAGCCTCGGGAGGGAAGAAGCTTTCTTT.

The chain has TRBV5-4 and TRBJ2-7, with D possibly TRBD2 on 6 matching bases. Germline CDR1 is SGHNT and CDR2 is YYREEE (reference sequence). The CDR3 length is 14 residues. V lost 3 bases to trimming and J lost 7 bases, with 17 bases between them. The CDR3 sequence: CASSYRIGRGEQYF. The CDR3 DNA follows: TGTGCCAGCAGCTACAGGATCGGGAGAGGAGAGCAGTACTTC. The variable domain in full, with the rest retrieved from reference TRBV5-4 and TRBJ2-7, is ETGVTQSPTHLIKTRGQQVTLRCSSQSGHNTVSWYQQALGQGPQFIFQYYREEENGRGNFPPRFSGLQFPNYSSELNVNALELDDSALYLCASSYRIGRGEQYFGPGTRLTVT.

The chain uses TRBV27 and TRBJ2-7; the D gene is possibly TRBD2 (7 bases). This CDR3 region has 13 residues. The germline CDR1 and CDR2 sequences are MNHEY and SMNVEV (reference sequence). With 6 bases removed from V and 2 bases from J, the gap between germline ends came to 11 bases. CDR3 loop: CASSRGGAYEQYF. The CDR3 DNA reads as TGTGCCAGCAGCCGAGGGGGGGCCTACGAGCAGTACTTC.

The genes are TRBV4-2 and TRBJ1-2; 7 positions match TRBD1. CDR3 length: 15 residues. The germline gives CDR1 LGHNA, CDR2 YNFKEQ. V shed 0 bases, J shed 8 bases, and the junction held 9 bases outside the gene matches. This chain's CDR3 is CASSQDRGQERGYTF. CDR3 coding DNA: TGTGCCAGCAGCCAAGATAGAGGACAGGAGAGGGGCTACACCTTC.

This chain uses TRBV2 with TRBJ2-7, with TRBD1 matching 7 bases. The CDR3 contains 14 residues. With V trimmed by 6 bases and J by 0 bases, 5 bases remained unmatched. CDR1 and CDR2 (germline): SNHLY, FYNNEI. The CDR3 region has the DNA TGTGCCAGCAGCGAGACAGGGAGCTCCTACGAGCAGTACTTC. Translation: CASSETGSSYEQYF.

The chain has TRBV6-4 and TRBJ2-5; 7 bases line up with TRBD2. Germline V gene lookup returns CDR1 MRHNA and CDR2 SNTAGT. With V trimmed by 8 bases and J by 4 bases, 7 bases remained unmatched. CDR3 length equals 13 residues. DNA for the CDR3: TGTGCCAGCCCGAGGTGGGGGGGAGAGACCCAGTACTTC. This translates into CASPRWGGETQYF.

This clone was seen more than once but under ten times. V and J are TRBV3-1 (or the pseudogene TRBV3-2) and TRBJ2-7; 13 nucleotides agree with TRBD2. The junction had 0 bases not matched to a gene; V was cut back by 2 bases and J by 2 bases. Germline V CDR1 and CDR2: LGHDT, YNNKEL (reference sequence). CDR3 size: 15 residues. This chain's CDR3 is CASSQTSGGAYEQYF. CDR3 DNA sequence: TGTGCCAGCAGCCAAACTAGCGGGGGGGCCTACGAGCAGTACTTC.

Note on this clone: The sample has other DNA sequences that encode this CDR3 too. CDR3 in amino acids: CAISESGQINYGYTF. CDR3 bases: TGTGCCATCAGTGAGTCCGGACAGATTAACTATGGCTACACCTTC. The chain joins TRBV10-3 to TRBJ1-2; tentatively, D is TRBD1 (6 bases). The ends were cut back, 0 bases at V and 1 base at J, with 9 bases in the middle. This CDR3 is built from 15 residues. Germline CDR1 reads ENHRY; CDR2 reads SYGVKD.

The chain carries TRBV6-1 and TRBJ2-5, with D possibly TRBD1 on 6 matching bases. The germline V gene has CDR1 MNHNS and CDR2 SASEGT. This CDR3 has 14 amino acids. Trimming shortened V by 1 base and J by 4 bases, and 10 bases separated the two germline ends. CDR3: CASSEGGLGETQYF. For the CDR3, the DNA is TGTGCCAGCAGTGAAGGGGGGCTGGGAGAGACCCAGTACTTC.

V is TRBV2 and J is TRBJ1-2; D gene uncertain. Trimming took off 3 bases at V and 3 bases at J, with 5 bases between the two ends. The CDR3 length is 12 residues. Germline values: CDR1 SNHLY, CDR2 FYNNEI. The DNA of the CDR3 is TGTGCCAGCAGTGACCAGGACTATGGCTACACCTTC. Its protein is CASSDQDYGYTF.

This clone was picked up one time. The genes are TRBV11-3 and TRBJ2-3, with D possibly TRBD1 on 6 matching bases. The V gene lost 2 bases and the J gene lost 6 bases, with 15 bases spanning the gap. Germline CDR1 SGHNT, CDR2 YENEEA. This CDR3 region has 15 residues. DNA of the CDR3: TGTGCCAGCAGCTTATCAGGACAGAAAGTGGATACGCAGTATTTT. It codes for CASSLSGQKVDTQYF.

As concerns this clone: Other nucleotide sequences in the sample specify the same CDR3. The chain links TRBV5-4 to TRBJ2-3; 13 nucleotides match TRBD2. The CDR3 totals 16 residues. CDR1 is SGHNT, CDR2 YYREEE, per germline (reference sequence). Trimming cost V 2 bases and J 1 base; bases outside gene matches: 1. The DNA for the CDR3 is TGTGCCAGCAGCTTTGGGACTAGCGGGGGCACAGATACGCAGTATTTT. This gives the protein CASSFGTSGGTDTQYF.

This chain uses TRBV14 with TRBJ2-6; 10 bases align to TRBD1. Trimming at V came to 4 bases and at J to 0 bases, leaving 6 bases not matched to a gene. Germline V lookup: CDR1 SGHDN, CDR2 FVKESK. CDR3 length: 18 amino acids. CDR3 residues: CASSPRTGGYSGANVLTF. In nucleotides, the CDR3 is TGTGCCAGCAGCCCCCGGACAGGGGGGTACTCTGGGGCCAACGTCCTGACTTTC.

The CDR3 bases are TGTGCCAGTAGTTTACAATCCTCTGGGGCCAACGTCCTGACTTTC. It encodes CASSLQSSGANVLTF. This chain uses TRBV19 with TRBJ2-6, with D uncertain. V lost 5 bases and J 0 bases, leaving 8 bases between the germline ends. The CDR3 contains 15 residues. Germline CDR1 and CDR2: LNHDA and SQIVND (reference sequence).